The 25 T cell receptor beta chains in this list originate from one sample, sequenced in a study of cytomegalovirus exposure and HLA in healthy donors. Researchers ran the PCR with 60 Vbeta and 13 Jbeta primers. Profiling relied on immunoSEQ multiplex PCR, and the TCRdb table lists in-frame clones only, not all of them. Counted here are approximately 97,000 clones, roughly 83% occurring once; the ten biggest clones make up 2% to 3%. Material for sequencing was PBMCs. Receptors were obtained from a man aged 40-49 years in good health and CMV-seronegative.

The chain combines TRBV7-9 with TRBJ2-1, with 10 bases matching TRBD2. V was clipped by 5 bases and J by 8 bases; unmatched bases: 6. This CDR3 is 14 amino acids long. Germline loops: CDR1 SEHNR, CDR2 FQNEAQ (reference sequence). CDR3 amino acids: CASSARTSGDEQFF. CDR3 in DNA: TGTGCCAGCAGCGCCAGGACTAGCGGTGATGAGCAGTTCTTC.

This chain connects TRBV7-3 to TRBJ2-5; D may be TRBD2 (7 bases). Trimming removed 4 bases at V and 5 bases at J, with 11 bases between. Germline V gives CDR1 SGHTA, CDR2 FQGTGA. The CDR3 covers 13 residues. The CDR3 reads CASSYGGLETQYF. CDR3 coding DNA: TGTGCCAGCAGCTACGGGGGGCTCGAGACCCAGTACTTC.

This rearrangement joins TRBV5-1 to TRBJ2-3, with 14 bases lining up with TRBD2. J lost 4 bases, V lost 7 bases, and 5 bases had no gene match. From germline, CDR1 is SGHRS and CDR2 YFSETQ. This CDR3 spans 15 amino acids. CDR3 sequence reads: CASREGLAGADTQYF. Written as DNA, the CDR3 is TGCGCCAGCCGAGAGGGACTAGCGGGGGCAGATACGCAGTATTTT.

The J gene is TRBJ1-1, the V gene TRBV2; TRBD1 aligns across 9 bases. The CDR3 loop spans 14 amino acids. Germline loops: CDR1 SNHLY, CDR2 FYNNEI. The V gene end was trimmed by 6 bases and the J gene end by 4 bases; junction bases not matched to a gene: 6. The CDR3 here is CASRYRGLGTEAFF. The CDR3 coding sequence is TGTGCCAGCAGGTACAGGGGGCTAGGCACTGAAGCTTTCTTT. The full variable domain, rest sourced from reference TRBV2 and TRBJ1-1, is EPEVTQTPSHQVTQMGQEVILRCVPISNHLYFYWYRQILGQKVEFLVSFYNNEISEKSEIFDDQFSVERPDGSNFTLKIRSTKLEDSAMYFCASRYRGLGTEAFFGQGTRLTVV.

To note about this clone: Sequence at one end of the junction differs from germline and may be a read error. V and J are TRBV6-1 and TRBJ2-7; 12 bases line up with TRBD2. Germline V gene lookup returns CDR1 MNHNS and CDR2 SASEGT. This CDR3 is built from 15 residues. The CDR3 reads CASNEGLAGYYEQYF. The CDR3 region has the DNA TGTGCCAGCAATGAAGGACTAGCGGGATACTACGAGCAGTACTTC.

CDR3 sequence (DNA): TGTGCCAGCAGCTTAGGAGTCTATGGCGGGGAGCTGTTTTTT. This codes for CASSLGVYGGELFF. The chain carries TRBV11-3 and TRBJ2-2; D is unresolved. The CDR3 length is 14 residues. Germline V gene data show CDR1 as SGHNT and CDR2 as YENEEA. Trimming took 1 base from V and 7 from J, leaving 10 bases between them.

V gene TRBV2 combines with J gene TRBJ1-1, with no clear D. The CDR3 sequence is 14 residues long. Germline-derived CDR1 and CDR2 are SNHLY and FYNNEI. Trimming took off 1 base at V and 1 base at J, with 7 bases between the two ends. This CDR3 is CASSEDTPNTEAFF. The CDR3 coding sequence is TGTGCCAGCAGTGAAGACACACCGAACACTGAAGCTTTCTTT.

The J gene is TRBJ2-7, the V gene TRBV19; TRBD1 matches 9 bases. The V gene end was trimmed by 2 bases and the J gene end by 3 bases; junction bases not matched to a gene: 5. Germline values: CDR1 LNHDA, CDR2 SQIVND (reference sequence). The CDR3 runs 15 residues. The CDR3 region has the DNA TGTGCCAGTAGTATAAACCGGGACAGGGACTACGAGCAGTACTTC. Encoded protein: CASSINRDRDYEQYF. Full variable domain (missing parts from reference TRBV19 and TRBJ2-7): DGGITQSPKYLFRKEGQNVTLSCEQNLNHDAMYWYRQDPGQGLRLIYYSQIVNDFQKGDIAEGYSVSREKKESFPLTVTSAQKNPTAFYLCASSINRDRDYEQYFGPGTRLTVT.

This clone came up once. The rearrangement joins TRBV19 to TRBJ1-5; D may be TRBD1 (5 bases). The CDR3 runs to 13 residues. Germline lookup yields CDR1 LNHDA and CDR2 SQIVND (reference sequence). Trimming stripped 3 bases from V and 6 bases from J, with 9 bases between. CDR3 coding DNA: TGTGCCAGTAGTATGCGGGGGAGTCAGCCCCAGCATTTT. Its protein product is CASSMRGSQPQHF.

The sample holds a few counts of this clone. The V call is TRBV5-4, the J call TRBJ1-6, with 7 bases fitting TRBD1. The CDR3 has 14 residues. Germline V gene sequence: CDR1 SGHNT, CDR2 YYREEE (reference sequence). Trimming at V came to 5 bases and at J to 7 bases, leaving 6 bases not matched to a gene. CDR3 amino acids: CASSTGQINSPLHF. The CDR3 DNA sequence: TGTGCCAGCAGTACGGGACAGATAAATTCACCCCTCCACTTT. Together with reference TRBV5-4 and TRBJ1-6, the CDR3 gives the full variable domain: ETGVTQSPTHLIKTRGQQVTLRCSSQSGHNTVSWYQQALGQGPQFIFQYYREEENGRGNFPPRFSGLQFPNYSSELNVNALELDDSALYLCASSTGQINSPLHFGNGTRLTVT.

The rearrangement joins TRBV9 to TRBJ2-6; possibly TRBD1 for D (5 bases). CDR1 and CDR2 (germline): SGDLS, YYNGEE. The CDR3 length is 18 residues. V was trimmed by 4 bases and J by 0 bases, leaving 17 bases between them. CDR3 amino acids: CASSRIGVSNSGANVLTF. DNA for the CDR3: TGTGCCAGCAGCCGCATAGGGGTTAGTAACTCTGGGGCCAACGTCCTGACTTTC.

This clone showed up just once. This chain joins TRBV2 and TRBJ1-5, with TRBD1 as a possible D gene (6 bases). This CDR3 comprises 15 residues. The germline gives CDR1 SNHLY, CDR2 FYNNEI. Trimming shortened V by 5 bases and J by 6 bases, and 17 bases separated the two germline ends. CDR3 in amino acids: CASSPDRWGGQPQHF. CDR3 in DNA: TGTGCCAGCAGTCCCGACAGGTGGGGTGGTCAGCCCCAGCATTTT. Using reference TRBV2 and TRBJ1-5 for the parts outside the CDR3, the full variable domain is EPEVTQTPSHQVTQMGQEVILRCVPISNHLYFYWYRQILGQKVEFLVSFYNNEISEKSEIFDDQFSVERPDGSNFTLKIRSTKLEDSAMYFCASSPDRWGGQPQHFGDGTRLSIL.

This clone appeared once. The rearrangement links TRBV7-2 to TRBJ1-2, with D perhaps matching TRBD1 (5 bases). The CDR3 runs 17 residues. Germline V gene data show CDR1 as SGHTA and CDR2 as FQGNSA. The V and J ends lost 1 base and 6 bases respectively, with 21 bases between them. DNA of the CDR3: TGTGCCAGCAGCTTAGGGTTTGGGAGGGGAAATATTGATGGCTACACCTTC. Translating gives CASSLGFGRGNIDGYTF.

The chain has TRBV19 and TRBJ2-7; D might be TRBD2 (7 bases). The length of the CDR3 is 15 residues. Trimming shortened V by 3 bases and J by 4 bases, and 16 bases separated the two germline ends. Germline V lookup: CDR1 LNHDA, CDR2 SQIVND (reference sequence). The CDR3 bases are TGTGCCAGTAGTATGGGCACAGGGAGGGAGTACGAGCAGTACTTC. This codes for CASSMGTGREYEQYF.

This clone was seen just once. This chain joins TRBV5-1 and TRBJ2-5, with D maybe TRBD2 (5 bases). This CDR3 region has 13 residues. Germline V gene lookup returns CDR1 SGHRS and CDR2 YFSETQ. V was trimmed by 7 bases and J by 2 bases, leaving 12 bases between them. In nucleotides, the CDR3 is TGCGCCAGCCGGGCCGGCGGGCAAGAGACCCAGTACTTC. It translates to CASRAGGQETQYF. Full variable domain (missing parts from reference TRBV5-1 and TRBJ2-5): KAGVTQTPRYLIKTRGQQVTLSCSPISGHRSVSWYQQTPGQGLQFLFEYFSETQRNKGNFPGRFSGRQFSNSRSEMNVSTLELGDSALYLCASRAGGQETQYFGPGTRLLVL.

The gene calls are TRBV18 and TRBJ2-4; D gene uncertain. Trimming cost V 3 bases and J 0 bases, with 12 bases left between them. Germline V gives CDR1 KGHSH, CDR2 LQKENI. CDR3 length: 16 residues. The CDR3 DNA sequence: TGTGCCAGCTCACCCAAGGAGTCCCTAGCCAAAAACATTCAGTACTTC. It specifies CASSPKESLAKNIQYF.

In regard to this clone: At one boundary the junction diverges from the germline segment, which might be a read error. The chain joins TRBV7-9 to TRBJ1-5; TRBD1 aligns across 9 bases. CDR1 is SEHNR, CDR2 FQNEAQ, per germline (reference sequence). This CDR3 contains 15 residues. Here the CDR3 reads CSSSSDRGGYQPQHF. The DNA for the CDR3 is TGTTCCAGCAGTTCGGACAGGGGTGGTTATCAGCCCCAGCATTTT.

The CDR3: CAISDLAGGLSEQYF. In DNA, the CDR3 is TGTGCCATCAGTGATCTAGCGGGGGGGCTCTCCGAGCAGTACTTC. The V and J genes are TRBV10-3 and TRBJ2-7; TRBD2 matches 12 bases. CDR3 length: 15 amino acids. Per germline, CDR1 ENHRY and CDR2 SYGVKD. V shed 3 bases and J 6 bases; nucleotides not matched to a gene: 6.

The chain employs TRBV21-1 and TRBJ1-5; the table's TRBD1 call for D was not verified on the DNA. TRBV21-1 corresponds to a pseudogene. The CDR3 consists of 19 residues. The CDR3, as DNA: TGTGCCAGCAGCAAAGGTACGGGGTTAAGGGGGCAAAGCAATCAGCCCCAGCATTTT. The encoded protein is CASSKGTGLRGQSNQPQHF.

For this clone: Germline is not matched at one junction end, which may reflect a read error. The V gene is TRBV5-1, the J gene TRBJ1-1; D is ambiguous. Germline V gene sequence: CDR1 SGHRS, CDR2 YFSETQ. The CDR3 spans 14 residues. CDR3 DNA sequence: TGCGCCAGCAGCGAGAAAGACATAACCACTGAAGCTTTTTTT. It specifies CASSEKDITTEAFF. The variable domain in full, completed from reference TRBV5-1 and TRBJ1-1, reads KAGVTQTPRYLIKTRGQQVTLSCSPISGHRSVSWYQQTPGQGLQFLFEYFSETQRNKGNFPGRFSGRQFSNSRSEMNVSTLELGDSALYLCASSEKDITTEAFFGQGTRLTVV.

This clone was observed a single time. The chain carries TRBV13 and TRBJ1-3, with no clear D. The germline V gene has CDR1 PRHDT and CDR2 FYEKMQ (reference sequence). Trimming removed 5 bases at V and 3 bases at J, with 8 bases between. There are 13 residues in the CDR3. The CDR3 region has the DNA TGTGCCAGCAGCACCGGTAATGGAAACACCATATATTTT. This sequence encodes CASSTGNGNTIYF.

DNA for the CDR3: TGCGCCAGCAGCACCCCCGGGACAGGGTTTTACAATGAGCAGTTCTTC. Encoded protein: CASSTPGTGFYNEQFF. The chain carries TRBV23-1 and TRBJ2-1; 9 bases match TRBD1. TRBV23-1 is noted as an ORF with a role that remains uncertain. The CDR3 has 16 amino acids. The V and J ends lost 6 bases and 4 bases, in that order; junction bases with no gene match: 10.

The J gene is TRBJ1-2, the V gene TRBV19, with D perhaps TRBD1 (6 bases). This CDR3 is 12 amino acids long. V lost 7 bases and J lost 8, with 14 bases in between. Germline assignment: CDR1 LNHDA and CDR2 SQIVND (reference sequence). CDR3: CASKQGTGGYTF. The CDR3 DNA reads TGTGCCAGTAAGCAGGGGACGGGCGGCTACACCTTC.

The CDR3 is CASSGNMQGAGGYTF. As DNA, the CDR3 is TGTGCCAGCAGTGGAAACATGCAGGGGGCGGGAGGCTACACCTTC. This chain links TRBV2 with TRBJ1-2; 8 bases align to TRBD1. The CDR3 runs to 15 residues. The V gene end was trimmed by 4 bases and the J gene end by 8 bases; junction bases not matched to a gene: 12. CDR1 SNHLY and CDR2 FYNNEI come from the germline V gene.

The chain is built from TRBV4-1 and TRBJ1-5; D not certain. CDR1 MGHRA and CDR2 YSYEKL come from the germline V gene. Trimming cost V 4 bases and J 3 bases, with 10 bases left between them. The CDR3 loop spans 14 amino acids. The CDR3 DNA follows: TGCGCCAGCAGCCCCGGCGGTCTCAATCAGCCCCAGCATTTT. Translated, it gives CASSPGGLNQPQHF.